These T cell receptor beta chains were read from a single sample in a study of STAT5B mutations in CD4+ large granular lymphocyte leukemia. Here immunoSEQ multiplex PCR was the method, and the copy in TCRdb shows in-frame clones only, minus some. The table has about 32,000 clones, approximately 70% seen once; the top ten hold 1.5% to 2%. Sequencing was carried out using CD4+ T cells from blood buffy coats. The receptors originated from a human donor in good health. The CDR3 runs from the conserved cysteine through the conserved F or W. A D gene is named only where the DNA matches it firmly. Rows give clone size only sometimes, using once, few, many, or a class for an expanded clone.

d_call: -
j_call: TRBJ1-3
v_call: TRBV2
clone_size: few
cdr3_aa: CASSWGQSGNTIYF
cdr3_nt: TGTGCCAGCAGCTGGGGCCAGTCTGGAAACACCATATATTTT

d_call: TRBD1
j_call: TRBJ1-1
v_call: TRBV7-3
clone_size: few
cdr3_aa: CASSPGQGRAEAFF
cdr3_nt: TGTGCCAGCAGCCCGGGACAGGGTCGGGCTGAAGCTTTCTTT

d_call: -
j_call: TRBJ1-2
v_call: TRBV19
clone_size: -
cdr3_aa: CASSPLDRNYGYTF
cdr3_nt: TGTGCCAGTAGTCCCCTGGACAGAAACTATGGCTACACCTTC

d_call: TRBD1
j_call: TRBJ1-1
v_call: TRBV6-4
clone_size: -
cdr3_aa: CASSDSVRGRTEAFF
cdr3_nt: TGTGCCAGCAGTGACTCGGTCAGGGGGCGAACTGAAGCTTTCTTT

d_call: -
j_call: TRBJ2-2
v_call: TRBV7-9
clone_size: -
cdr3_aa: CASRHNKGTGELFF
cdr3_nt: TGTGCCAGCAGACACAATAAAGGCACCGGGGAGCTGTTTTTT

d_call: TRBD1
j_call: TRBJ2-3
v_call: TRBV7-2
clone_size: -
cdr3_aa: CASSQDGQASTDTQYF
cdr3_nt: TGTGCCAGCAGCCAGGACGGACAGGCCTCCACAGATACGCAGTATTTT

d_call: -
j_call: TRBJ2-3
v_call: TRBV27
clone_size: -
cdr3_aa: CASSPNTDTQYF
cdr3_nt: TGTGCCAGCAGTCCAAACACAGATACGCAGTATTTT

d_call: TRBD1
j_call: TRBJ1-5
v_call: TRBV19
clone_size: few
cdr3_aa: CASRPTGEAQPQHF
cdr3_nt: TGTGCCAGTAGGCCAACAGGGGAAGCCCAGCCCCAGCATTTT

d_call: -
j_call: TRBJ2-3
v_call: TRBV2
clone_size: -
cdr3_aa: CASSWTGTDTQYF
cdr3_nt: TGTGCCAGCAGTTGGACTGGCACAGATACGCAGTATTTT

d_call: TRBD1
j_call: TRBJ1-1
v_call: TRBV6-5
clone_size: -
cdr3_aa: CASSSIRQGMNTEAFF
cdr3_nt: TGTGCCAGCAGTTCCATAAGACAGGGGATGAACACTGAAGCTTTCTTT

d_call: TRBD2
j_call: TRBJ2-7
v_call: TRBV12-5
clone_size: few
cdr3_aa: CASGLGFRRGGENEQYF
cdr3_nt: TGTGCTAGTGGTTTGGGTTTTAGGCGGGGGGGCGAGAACGAGCAGTACTTC

d_call: -
j_call: TRBJ1-4
v_call: TRBV5-1
clone_size: -
cdr3_aa: CASSPNLGQGREKLFF
cdr3_nt: TGCGCCAGCAGCCCGAACCTGGGCCAGGGTAGAGAAAAACTGTTTTTT

d_call: TRBD1
j_call: TRBJ1-2
v_call: TRBV19
clone_size: -
cdr3_aa: CASRTGTGRDNNYGYTF
cdr3_nt: TGTGCCAGTAGGACAGGGACAGGGAGAGATAATAACTATGGCTACACCTTC

d_call: TRBD2
j_call: TRBJ2-1
v_call: TRBV4-3
clone_size: few
cdr3_aa: CASSQDLAGAYNEQFF
cdr3_nt: TGCGCCAGCAGCCAAGATCTAGCGGGGGCCTACAATGAGCAGTTCTTC

d_call: -
j_call: TRBJ2-3
v_call: TRBV7-2
clone_size: -
cdr3_aa: CASSPKDTQYF
cdr3_nt: TGTGCCAGCAGCCCGAAGGATACGCAGTATTTT

d_call: -
j_call: TRBJ2-3
v_call: TRBV5-4
clone_size: -
cdr3_aa: CASSLGLETDTQYF
cdr3_nt: TGTGCCAGCAGCTTGGGACTTGAGACAGATACGCAGTATTTT

d_call: -
j_call: TRBJ1-6
v_call: TRBV10-3
clone_size: -
cdr3_aa: CAIRTSGPGSNSPLHF
cdr3_nt: TGTGCCATCAGGACCTCCGGGCCGGGGTCCAATTCACCCCTCCACTTT

d_call: TRBD1
j_call: TRBJ2-1
v_call: TRBV6-6
clone_size: few
cdr3_aa: CASLDRWGYNEQFF
cdr3_nt: TGTGCCAGCCTGGACAGGTGGGGATACAATGAGCAGTTCTTC

d_call: -
j_call: TRBJ1-2
v_call: TRBV7-2
clone_size: -
cdr3_aa: CASSLRGARQNPTNGYTF
cdr3_nt: TGTGCCAGCAGCTTACGGGGGGCCCGACAGAACCCTACAAACGGCTACACCTTC

d_call: -
j_call: TRBJ1-4
v_call: TRBV19
clone_size: -
cdr3_aa: CASSSSRANEKLFF
cdr3_nt: TGTGCCAGTAGTTCCTCGAGGGCTAATGAAAAACTGTTTTTT

d_call: -
j_call: TRBJ1-3
v_call: TRBV5-1
clone_size: -
cdr3_aa: CASSLAGGGSSGNTIYF
cdr3_nt: TGCGCCAGCAGCTTGGCCGGGGGGGGCTCCTCTGGAAACACCATATATTTT

d_call: -
j_call: TRBJ1-2
v_call: TRBV30
clone_size: -
cdr3_aa: CAWRPQGGYGYTF
cdr3_nt: TGTGCCTGGAGACCACAGGGAGGATATGGCTACACCTTC

d_call: -
j_call: TRBJ2-5
v_call: TRBV30
clone_size: -
cdr3_aa: CAWSVLRSRGGRGGWQETQYF
cdr3_nt: TGTGCCTGGAGTGTACTACGTTCACGAGGGGGCCGTGGAGGGTGGCAAGAGACCCAGTACTTC

d_call: -
j_call: TRBJ1-4
v_call: TRBV19
clone_size: once
cdr3_aa: CASSSPADRANEKLFF
cdr3_nt: TGTGCCAGTTCTTCCCCCGCCGACAGAGCTAATGAAAAACTGTTTTTT

d_call: TRBD1
j_call: TRBJ1-2
v_call: TRBV19
clone_size: -
cdr3_aa: CASSGQGYFYGYTF
cdr3_nt: TGTGCCAGTAGTGGACAGGGCTATTTCTATGGCTACACCTTC

d_call: TRBD1
j_call: TRBJ2-2
v_call: TRBV4-3
clone_size: -
cdr3_aa: CASSQATGAYTGELFF
cdr3_nt: TGCGCCAGCAGCCAGGCCACAGGGGCCTACACCGGGGAGCTGTTTTTT

d_call: -
j_call: TRBJ1-1
v_call: TRBV18
clone_size: -
cdr3_aa: CASSPPANTEAFF
cdr3_nt: TGTGCCAGCTCACCACCAGCGAACACTGAAGCTTTCTTT

d_call: -
j_call: TRBJ1-1
v_call: TRBV28
clone_size: -
cdr3_aa: CASRLNKNTEAFF
cdr3_nt: TGTGCCAGCAGGCTAAATAAGAACACTGAAGCTTTCTTT

d_call: TRBD2
j_call: TRBJ2-2
v_call: TRBV13
clone_size: -
cdr3_aa: CASSLQAGGANTGELFF
cdr3_nt: TGTGCCAGCAGCTTACAAGCGGGGGGGGCGAACACCGGGGAGCTGTTTTTT

d_call: -
j_call: TRBJ1-6
v_call: TRBV18
clone_size: -
cdr3_aa: CASSPGDPVAPNSPLHF
cdr3_nt: TGTGCCAGCTCACCAGGGGATCCTGTGGCTCCGAATTCACCCCTCCACTTT

d_call: TRBD1
j_call: TRBJ2-3
v_call: TRBV6-6
clone_size: -
cdr3_aa: CASRLTGGTDTQYF
cdr3_nt: TGTGCCAGCAGGCTGACAGGGGGAACAGATACGCAGTATTTT

d_call: -
j_call: TRBJ2-5
v_call: TRBV13
clone_size: -
cdr3_aa: CASSLFQQRIQETQYF
cdr3_nt: TGTGCCAGCAGCTTGTTTCAACAGAGAATCCAAGAGACCCAGTACTTC

d_call: -
j_call: TRBJ1-2
v_call: TRBV20-1
clone_size: -
cdr3_aa: CSAPEWYGYTF
cdr3_nt: TGCAGTGCCCCCGAGTGGTATGGCTACACCTTC

d_call: -
j_call: TRBJ1-2
v_call: TRBV11-2
clone_size: -
cdr3_aa: CASSLLGRGVGGYTF
cdr3_nt: TGTGCCAGCAGCTTATTAGGCCGGGGCGTCGGAGGCTACACCTTC

d_call: TRBD1
j_call: TRBJ2-1
v_call: TRBV6-5
clone_size: -
cdr3_aa: CASSYRGPTYNEQFF
cdr3_nt: TGTGCCAGCAGTTACAGGGGGCCGACCTACAATGAGCAGTTCTTC

d_call: -
j_call: TRBJ2-7
v_call: TRBV6-5
clone_size: -
cdr3_aa: CASSYAGPRRVQYF
cdr3_nt: TGTGCCAGCAGTTACGCCGGGCCCCGACGGGTGCAGTACTTC

d_call: -
j_call: TRBJ1-5
v_call: TRBV6-6
clone_size: -
cdr3_aa: CASRTGTGYSNQPQHF
cdr3_nt: TGTGCCAGCAGAACCGGGACCGGCTATAGCAATCAGCCCCAGCATTTT

d_call: -
j_call: TRBJ2-7
v_call: TRBV28
clone_size: -
cdr3_aa: CASTHPSGSYEQYF
cdr3_nt: TGTGCCAGCACTCACCCTAGTGGCTCCTACGAGCAGTACTTC

d_call: TRBD2
j_call: TRBJ2-3
v_call: TRBV13
clone_size: -
cdr3_aa: CASGRLAGAFTDTQYF
cdr3_nt: TGTGCCAGCGGTCGACTAGCGGGGGCCTTCACAGATACGCAGTATTTT